This passage covers 32 T cell receptor beta chains from one sample sequenced in a study of shared clonotypes between healthy human individuals. Sequenced by immunoSEQ multiplex PCR; TCRdb stores in-frame clones only, minus some. The table has approximately 2,300,000 clones, 80% to 95% seen once. The sequencing input was naive CD4+ T cells from PBMCs. Subset given: CD45RA+ positively selected. The receptor source for this set is a man between 18 and 35 years old in good health. Some clones in this sample may be carry-over from other donors' samples.

The gene calls are TRBV6-5 and TRBJ2-2; 11 bases are shared with TRBD2. Germline V CDR1 and CDR2: MNHEY, SVGAGI. This CDR3 comprises 16 residues. Trimming took 4 bases from V and 5 from J; bases not matched to a gene: 6. The CDR3 DNA reads as TGTGCCAGCAGTTCGACTAGCGGGATTGAGACCGGGGAGCTGTTTTTT. Protein product: CASSSTSGIETGELFF.

V usage is TRBV25-1 and J usage is TRBJ2-6, with D unclear. Trimming took off 1 base at V and 0 bases at J, with 10 bases between the two ends. The CDR3 spans 17 residues. Germline lookup yields CDR1 MGHDK and CDR2 SYGVNS. The CDR3 protein is CASSESRRFSGANVLTF. The DNA of the CDR3 is TGTGCCAGCAGTGAATCCCGACGGTTCTCTGGGGCCAACGTCCTGACTTTC.

CDR3 sequence: CASSLVARGGTEAFF. The DNA of the CDR3 is TGTGCCAGCAGCTTAGTAGCCCGGGGGGGGACTGAAGCTTTCTTT. The rearrangement links TRBV7-2 to TRBJ1-1; D perhaps matches TRBD1 (5 bases). CDR3 length equals 15 residues. CDR1 and CDR2 (germline): SGHTA, FQGNSA. Deletions cut 1 base from V and 5 bases from J, with 14 bases between.

Regarding this clone: Other DNA sequences in the sample encode the same CDR3. The chain is built from TRBV6-1 and TRBJ2-5; TRBD1 matches 9 bases. This CDR3 contains 13 residues. Trimming cost V 7 bases and J 6 bases; bases outside gene matches: 6. CDR1 is MNHNS, CDR2 SASEGT, per germline. The CDR3, as DNA: TGTGCCAGCACCCCGGACAGGGGACAGACCCAGTACTTC. The encoded protein is CASTPDRGQTQYF.

The V and J genes are TRBV14 and TRBJ2-2, with TRBD2 identical over 7 bases. Germline V gene data show CDR1 as SGHDN and CDR2 as FVKESK. After removal of 4 bases from V and 5 bases from J, the junction contained 10 bases not matched to a gene. This CDR3 comprises 16 residues. CDR3 bases: TGTGCCAGCAGCCCCAGACTAGCCGGTAGGACCGGGGAGCTGTTTTTT. Translation gives CASSPRLAGRTGELFF.

The CDR3 nucleotides read TGTGCCACCAGCAGAGTAGGTCAACTCTACAATGAGCAGTTCTTC. It translates to CATSRVGQLYNEQFF. This chain links TRBV15 with TRBJ2-1; D ambiguous. The CDR3 loop spans 15 amino acids. Germline V gene sequence: CDR1 LNHNV, CDR2 YYDKDF (reference sequence). The V gene lost 1 base and the J gene lost 3 bases, with 10 bases spanning the gap.

The chain joins TRBV5-8 to TRBJ2-5, with unresolved D. V lost 2 bases and J lost 5, with 7 bases in between. The germline CDR1 and CDR2 sequences are SGHTS and YDEGEE. The CDR3 covers 12 residues. The CDR3, as DNA: TGTGCCAGCAGCTTAGGCCGCGAGACCCAGTACTTC. Translating it yields CASSLGRETQYF.

For this clone: One end of the junction fails to match germline, which may point to a read error. The V call is TRBV6-1, the J call TRBJ2-7; 7 nucleotides line up with TRBD1. The CDR3 has 13 amino acids. The germline gives CDR1 MNHNS, CDR2 SASEGT. CDR3: CASREGTAYEQYF. The CDR3 region has the DNA TGTGCCAGCAGAGAAGGGACAGCCTACGAGCAGTACTTC.

The count of this clone is one. The chain combines TRBV5-8 with TRBJ2-2; possible D gene TRBD1, 6 bases. In germline, CDR1 is SGHTS, CDR2 YDEGEE. This CDR3 is 15 amino acids long. V was pared by 1 base and J by 3 bases, with 10 bases between. CDR3 loop: CASSLMGHYTGELFF. As DNA, the CDR3 is TGTGCCAGCAGCTTGATGGGACATTACACCGGGGAGCTGTTTTTT.

This chain uses TRBV7-2 with TRBJ2-5; D is unresolved. Per germline, CDR1 SGHTA and CDR2 FQGNSA. The V gene lost 4 bases and the J gene lost 1 base, with 16 bases spanning the gap. CDR3 length: 16 residues. The chain's CDR3 is CASSSEPWLVQETQYF. The DNA for the CDR3 is TGTGCCAGCAGCTCGGAACCTTGGCTCGTCCAAGAGACCCAGTACTTC.

This sequence joins TRBV27 and TRBJ1-4; possible D gene TRBD1, 5 bases. CDR1 and CDR2 (germline): MNHEY, SMNVEV (reference sequence). V lost 4 bases to trimming and J lost 4 bases, with 10 bases between them. This CDR3 has 14 residues. In nucleotides, the CDR3 is TGTGCCAGCAGTTGGAATCAGGGTAATGAAAAACTGTTTTTT. Amino acids: CASSWNQGNEKLFF.

This clone was observed a few times. This specimen includes other DNA sequences encoding the same CDR3. The V call is TRBV29-1, the J call TRBJ1-1, with a tentative D call TRBD1 (5 bases). V lost 6 bases, J lost 3 bases, and 11 bases lay in between. The CDR3 is made up of 12 amino acids. Looked up from germline, CDR1 is SQVTM and CDR2 is ANQGSEA. The CDR3 DNA reads as TGCAGCGTCGGTAGGGGCGACACTGAAGCTTTCTTT. Translated, it gives CSVGRGDTEAFF.

This chain connects TRBV9 to TRBJ2-6, with unresolved D. In germline, CDR1 is SGDLS, CDR2 YYNGEE. Trimming stripped 7 bases from V and 0 bases from J, with 11 bases between. The CDR3 sequence is 15 residues long. CDR3 amino acids: CASGGTPSGANVLTF. CDR3 sequence (DNA): TGTGCCAGCGGCGGAACACCCTCTGGGGCCAACGTCCTGACTTTC.

The chain's CDR3 is CASSSRQVQHNEQFF. The CDR3 bases are TGTGCCAGCAGCTCGAGACAGGTTCAACATAATGAGCAGTTCTTC. The chain has TRBV7-9 and TRBJ2-1; tentatively, D is TRBD1 (6 bases). Per germline, CDR1 SEHNR and CDR2 FQNEAQ (reference sequence). This CDR3 has 15 residues. Deletions cut 4 bases from V and 7 bases from J, with 17 bases between.

The chain has TRBV6-1 and TRBJ2-7, with TRBD1 identical over 8 bases. Germline loops: CDR1 MNHNS, CDR2 SASEGT. The CDR3 spans 13 residues. Trimming took 3 bases from V and 9 from J; bases not matched to a gene: 7. The CDR3 sequence: CASSEGQVLRQYF. DNA for the CDR3: TGTGCCAGCAGTGAGGGACAGGTTTTAAGGCAGTACTTC.

The CDR3 protein is CASSLRTPGVQFF. Here the CDR3 DNA reads TGTGCCAGCAGCCTCAGGACCCCCGGTGTTCAGTTCTTC. V is TRBV7-9 and J is TRBJ2-1, with D hard to call. Trimming removed 5 bases at V and 13 bases at J, with 18 bases between. The CDR3 has 13 amino acids. Germline V CDR1 and CDR2: SEHNR, FQNEAQ (reference sequence).

The chain carries TRBV2 and TRBJ1-2, with D possibly being TRBD1 (6 bases). Germline lookup yields CDR1 SNHLY and CDR2 FYNNEI. V lost 8 bases and J 3 bases, leaving 10 bases between the germline ends. CDR3 length: 12 residues. The CDR3 nucleotides read TGTGCCAGCGGTGCAGGGGACTATGGCTACACCTTC. Translated, it gives CASGAGDYGYTF.

The chain joins TRBV5-1 to TRBJ2-7; D unclear. Trimming removed 0 bases from V and 8 bases from J, with 21 bases in between. Germline CDR1 SGHRS, CDR2 YFSETQ. The CDR3 length is 16 residues. CDR3 sequence: CASSLAGPTAILQQYF. As DNA, the CDR3 is TGCGCCAGCAGCTTGGCCGGGCCGACCGCAATCCTACAGCAGTACTTC. The full variable domain, in which reference TRBV5-1 and TRBJ2-7 provide the parts outside the CDR3, is KAGVTQTPRYLIKTRGQQVTLSCSPISGHRSVSWYQQTPGQGLQFLFEYFSETQRNKGNFPGRFSGRQFSNSRSEMNVSTLELGDSALYLCASSLAGPTAILQQYFGPGTRLTVT.

The J gene is TRBJ2-1, the V gene TRBV4-3; D is unresolved. The CDR3 is made up of 13 amino acids. Germline assignment: CDR1 LGHNA and CDR2 YSLEER. Trimming cost V 4 bases and J 1 base, with 5 bases left between them. The CDR3 protein is CASSPSSYNEQFF. In nucleotides, the CDR3 is TGCGCCAGCAGCCCCAGTTCCTACAATGAGCAGTTCTTC.

The chain recombines TRBV5-1 with TRBJ2-1, with D maybe TRBD1 (6 bases). Trimming removed 4 bases from V and 3 bases from J, with 11 bases in between. CDR1 is SGHRS and CDR2 is YFSETQ in the germline V gene. This CDR3 spans 14 amino acids. The CDR3 reads CASSIGTLYNEQFF. CDR3 in DNA: TGCGCCAGCAGCATAGGGACACTCTACAATGAGCAGTTCTTC.

The chain has TRBV9 and TRBJ1-1; D is ambiguous. The germline V gene has CDR1 SGDLS and CDR2 YYNGEE. Trimming stripped 3 bases from V and 5 bases from J, with 14 bases between. The CDR3 spans 14 residues. The CDR3 DNA reads TGTGCCAGCAGCGCACGAGCATCTTGGACTGAAGCTTTCTTT. It translates to CASSARASWTEAFF.

A word on this clone: Distinct nucleotide sequences in the sample also encode this CDR3. V gene TRBV6-1 combines with J gene TRBJ2-7; possibly TRBD1 or TRBD2 for D (5 bases each). V lost 6 bases and J 4 bases, leaving 10 bases between the germline ends. CDR3 length: 12 residues. Germline CDR1 reads MNHNS; CDR2 reads SASEGT. The CDR3 loop is CASSAGGYEQYF. CDR3 coding DNA: TGTGCCAGCAGCGCTGGGGGTTACGAGCAGTACTTC.

On this clone itself: Other DNA sequences in the sample encode the same CDR3. The chain recombines TRBV30 with TRBJ1-2; 8 bases align to TRBD1. With V trimmed by 1 base and J by 4 bases, 2 bases remained unmatched. The CDR3 is made up of 13 amino acids. Germline CDR1 and CDR2: GTSNPN and SVGIG (reference sequence). Here the CDR3 DNA reads TGTGCCTGGAGTGGCGGGACAGGCTATGGCTACACCTTC. Residues: CAWSGGTGYGYTF.

The chain uses TRBV25-1 and TRBJ1-5; D gene uncertain. Germline values: CDR1 MGHDK, CDR2 SYGVNS. V shed 6 bases and J shed 6 bases, with 12 bases lying between them. The CDR3 loop spans 13 amino acids. The CDR3 bases are TGTGCCAGCAGGTCCCGGGAATTTCAGCCCCAGCATTTT. Its protein product is CASRSREFQPQHF.

The J gene is TRBJ2-7, the V gene TRBV7-2; perhaps TRBD2 as D (6 bases). The length of the CDR3 is 15 residues. Looked up from germline, CDR1 is SGHTA and CDR2 is FQGNSA. V was clipped by 5 bases and J by 0 bases, with 14 bases between them. The CDR3 bases are TGTGCCAGCAGCCCTCCGGGGCGGGGCTCCTACGAGCAGTACTTC. This codes for CASSPPGRGSYEQYF.

This clone was detected once. The chain carries TRBV7-2 and TRBJ2-2, with D possibly matching TRBD2 (7 bases). Trimming shortened V by 5 bases and J by 6 bases, and 16 bases separated the two germline ends. Germline CDR1 is SGHTA and CDR2 is FQGNSA. CDR3 length equals 15 residues. The CDR3 sequence is CASSPMGGRAGELFF. CDR3 in DNA: TGTGCCAGCAGCCCGATGGGGGGGCGGGCCGGGGAGCTGTTTTTT. Variable domain in full (rest from reference TRBV7-2 and TRBJ2-2): GAGVSQSPSNKVTEKGKDVELRCDPISGHTALYWYRQSLGQGLEFLIYFQGNSAPDKSGLPSDRFSAERTGGSVSTLTIQRTQQEDSAVYLCASSPMGGRAGELFFGEGSRLTVL.

The chain joins TRBV5-1 to TRBJ2-4; TRBD2 matches at 11 bases. The J segment lost 7 bases and the V segment lost 4 bases, leaving 10 bases of the junction unmatched. The CDR3 consists of 16 residues. CDR1 and CDR2 from the germline V gene are SGHRS and YFSETQ. The CDR3 loop reads CASSPGLAGGFNIQYF. The CDR3 DNA follows: TGCGCCAGCAGCCCTGGACTAGCGGGTGGCTTCAACATTCAGTACTTC.

The gene calls are TRBV2 and TRBJ2-4; the D is unclear. The CDR3 covers 12 residues. Germline CDR1 and CDR2: SNHLY and FYNNEI. V lost 1 base and J 7 bases, leaving 5 bases between the germline ends. CDR3 amino acids: CASSEVTNIQYF. The CDR3 bases are TGTGCCAGCAGTGAAGTCACTAACATTCAGTACTTC.

This clone was seen a few times. The same CDR3 arises from other DNA sequences in this sample as well. The genes are TRBV28 and TRBJ1-1; 9 positions match TRBD1. Germline assignment: CDR1 MDHEN and CDR2 SYDVKM. V was pared by 5 bases and J by 4 bases, with 2 bases of the junction left unmatched. The CDR3 sequence is 13 residues long. CDR3 coding DNA: TGTGCCAGCAGTCGACAGGGGGGCACTGAAGCTTTCTTT. Its translation is CASSRQGGTEAFF.

Notes on this clone: Other DNA sequences within the sample encode an identical CDR3. The J gene is TRBJ2-1, the V gene TRBV28; 8 bases are shared with TRBD2. With 2 bases clipped from V and 8 bases from J, the junction kept 5 bases outside the gene matches. The CDR3 loop spans 14 amino acids. Per germline, CDR1 MDHEN and CDR2 SYDVKM. The CDR3 region has the DNA TGTGCCAGCAGTTTAACTAGCGGTAGTGATGAGCAGTTCTTC. Amino acid sequence: CASSLTSGSDEQFF.

The chain has TRBV5-1 and TRBJ2-4; D is perhaps TRBD1 (6 bases). The CDR3 is made up of 16 amino acids. Trimming left V 4 bases short and J 6 bases short, with 20 bases between. Germline V CDR1 and CDR2: SGHRS, YFSETQ. In DNA, the CDR3 is TGCGCCAGCAGCCCGACGGGCTCCGGGACACCAAACATTCAGTACTTC. Its protein is CASSPTGSGTPNIQYF.

V and J are TRBV7-3 and TRBJ2-3; the D is unclear. The CDR3 length is 15 residues. The germline V gene encodes CDR1 SGHTA and CDR2 FQGTGA. V shed 4 bases and J shed 0 bases, with 11 bases lying between them. The CDR3 reads CASSSTRGSTDTQYF. CDR3 coding DNA: TGTGCCAGCAGCTCCACCCGCGGAAGCACAGATACGCAGTATTTT.